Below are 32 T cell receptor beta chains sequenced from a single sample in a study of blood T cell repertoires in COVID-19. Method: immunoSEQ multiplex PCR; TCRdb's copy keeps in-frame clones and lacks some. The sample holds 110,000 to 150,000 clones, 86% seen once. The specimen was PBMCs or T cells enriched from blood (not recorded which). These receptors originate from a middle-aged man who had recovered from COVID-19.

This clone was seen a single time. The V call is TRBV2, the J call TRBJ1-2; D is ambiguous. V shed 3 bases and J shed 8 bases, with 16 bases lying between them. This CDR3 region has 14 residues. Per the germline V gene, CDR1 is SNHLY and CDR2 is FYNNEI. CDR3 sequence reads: CASSDSQIIIGYTF. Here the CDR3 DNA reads TGTGCCAGCAGTGATAGCCAGATAATCATCGGCTACACCTTC.

The CDR3 nucleotides read TGTGCCAGCAGCTCCCGGGGGACAGGGGGCACCGGGGAGCTGTTTTTT. As protein: CASSSRGTGGTGELFF. The gene calls are TRBV11-3 and TRBJ2-2; 11 bases match TRBD1. V gave up 4 bases and J gave up 4 bases; unmatched junction bases: 5. Germline V CDR1 and CDR2: SGHNT, YENEEA. CDR3 length equals 16 residues.

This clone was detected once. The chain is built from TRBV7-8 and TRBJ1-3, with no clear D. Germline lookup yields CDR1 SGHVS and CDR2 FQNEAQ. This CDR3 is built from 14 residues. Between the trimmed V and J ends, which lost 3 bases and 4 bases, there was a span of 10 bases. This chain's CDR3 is CASSFPSSGNTIYF. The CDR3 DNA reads TGTGCCAGCAGCTTTCCGTCTTCCGGAAACACCATATATTTT.

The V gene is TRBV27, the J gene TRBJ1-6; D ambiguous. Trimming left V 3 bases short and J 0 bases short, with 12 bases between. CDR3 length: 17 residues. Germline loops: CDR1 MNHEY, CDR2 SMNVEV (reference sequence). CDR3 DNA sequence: TGTGCCAGCAGTTTTATGAGTTCTAGCTCCTATAATTCACCCCTCCACTTT. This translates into CASSFMSSSSYNSPLHF.

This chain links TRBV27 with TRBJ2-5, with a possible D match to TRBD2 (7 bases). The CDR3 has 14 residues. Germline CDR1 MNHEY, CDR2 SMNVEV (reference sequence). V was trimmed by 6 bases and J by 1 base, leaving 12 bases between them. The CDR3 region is CASRGRGLQETQYF. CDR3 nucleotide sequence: TGTGCCAGCAGAGGGCGGGGGCTCCAAGAGACCCAGTACTTC.

This CDR3 is CAISGGPELFF. The CDR3 DNA reads TGTGCCATCAGTGGGGGGCCGGAGCTGTTTTTT. V is TRBV10-3 and J is TRBJ2-2; TRBD1 might be the D (6 bases). The germline CDR1 and CDR2 sequences are ENHRY and SYGVKD. The CDR3 runs to 11 residues. Between the trimmed V and J ends, which lost 4 bases and 10 bases, there was a span of 7 bases.

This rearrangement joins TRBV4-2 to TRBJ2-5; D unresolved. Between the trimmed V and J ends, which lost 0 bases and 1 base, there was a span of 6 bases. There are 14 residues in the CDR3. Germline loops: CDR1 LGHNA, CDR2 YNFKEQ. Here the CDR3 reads CASSQDRGQETQYF. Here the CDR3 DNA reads TGTGCCAGCAGCCAAGATCGAGGCCAAGAGACCCAGTACTTC.

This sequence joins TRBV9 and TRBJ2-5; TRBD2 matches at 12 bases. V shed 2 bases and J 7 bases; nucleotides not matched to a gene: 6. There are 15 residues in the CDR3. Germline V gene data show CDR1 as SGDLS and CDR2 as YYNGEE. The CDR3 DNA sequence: TGTGCCAGCAGCGTTCTAGCGGGAGGGGAGGGGACCCAGTACTTC. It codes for CASSVLAGGEGTQYF.

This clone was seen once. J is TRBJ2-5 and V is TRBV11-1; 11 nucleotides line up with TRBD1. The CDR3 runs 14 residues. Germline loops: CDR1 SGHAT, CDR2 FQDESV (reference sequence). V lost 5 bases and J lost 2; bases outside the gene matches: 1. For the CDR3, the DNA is TGTGCCAGCAGCAGGGACAGGGGGCAAGAGACCCAGTACTTC. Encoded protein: CASSRDRGQETQYF.

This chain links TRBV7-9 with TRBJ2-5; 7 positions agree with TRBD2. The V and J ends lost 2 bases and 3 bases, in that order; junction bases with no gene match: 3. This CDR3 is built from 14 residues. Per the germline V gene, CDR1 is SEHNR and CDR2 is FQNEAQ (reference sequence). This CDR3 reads CASSLTGGEETQYF. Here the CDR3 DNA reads TGTGCCAGCAGCTTAACGGGGGGAGAAGAGACCCAGTACTTC.

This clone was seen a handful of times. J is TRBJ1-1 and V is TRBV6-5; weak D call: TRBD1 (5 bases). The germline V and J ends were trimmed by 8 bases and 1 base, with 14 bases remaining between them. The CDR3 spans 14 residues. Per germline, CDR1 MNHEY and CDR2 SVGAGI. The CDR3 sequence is CASLHGARNTEAFF. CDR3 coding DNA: TGTGCCAGCTTGCATGGGGCCCGGAACACTGAAGCTTTCTTT.

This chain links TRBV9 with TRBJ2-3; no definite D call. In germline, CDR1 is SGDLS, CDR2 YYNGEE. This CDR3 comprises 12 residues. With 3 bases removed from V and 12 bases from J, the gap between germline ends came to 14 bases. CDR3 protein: CASSAELDSQYF. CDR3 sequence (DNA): TGTGCCAGCAGCGCTGAGCTCGATAGTCAGTATTTT.

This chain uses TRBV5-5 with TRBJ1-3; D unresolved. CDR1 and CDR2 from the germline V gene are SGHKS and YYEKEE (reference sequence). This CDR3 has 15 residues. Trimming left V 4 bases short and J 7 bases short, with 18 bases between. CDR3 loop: CASSTEEARVNTIYF. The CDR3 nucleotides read TGTGCCAGCAGCACCGAGGAGGCGAGGGTCAACACCATATATTTT.

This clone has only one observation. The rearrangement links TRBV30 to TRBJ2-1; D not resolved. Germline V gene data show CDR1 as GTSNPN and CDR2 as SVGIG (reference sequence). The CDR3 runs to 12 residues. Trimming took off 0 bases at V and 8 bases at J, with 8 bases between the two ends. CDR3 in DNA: TGTGCCTGGAGTGTACTAAGTGATGAGCAGTTCTTC. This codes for CAWSVLSDEQFF.

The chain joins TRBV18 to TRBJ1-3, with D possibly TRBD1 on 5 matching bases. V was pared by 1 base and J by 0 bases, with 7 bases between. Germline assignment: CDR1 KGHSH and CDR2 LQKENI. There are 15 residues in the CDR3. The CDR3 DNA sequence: TGTGCCAGCTCACCACAGGGGCCCTCTGGAAACACCATATATTTT. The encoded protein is CASSPQGPSGNTIYF. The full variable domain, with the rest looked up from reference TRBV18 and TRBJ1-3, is NAGVMQNPRHLVRRRGQEARLRCSPMKGHSHVYWYRQLPEEGLKFMVYLQKENIIDESGMPKERFSAEFPKEGPSILRIQQVVRGDSAAYFCASSPQGPSGNTIYFGEGSWLTVV.

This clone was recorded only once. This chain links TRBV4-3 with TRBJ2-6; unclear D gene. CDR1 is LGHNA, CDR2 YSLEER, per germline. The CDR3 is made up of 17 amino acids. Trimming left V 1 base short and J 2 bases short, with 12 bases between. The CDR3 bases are TGCGCCAGCAGCCAAGCGTCGCGAGACACTGGGGCCAACGTCCTGACTTTC. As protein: CASSQASRDTGANVLTF.

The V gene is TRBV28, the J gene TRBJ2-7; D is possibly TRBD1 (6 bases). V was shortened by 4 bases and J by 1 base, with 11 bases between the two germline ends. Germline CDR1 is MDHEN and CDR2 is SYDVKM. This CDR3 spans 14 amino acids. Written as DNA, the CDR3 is TGTGCCAGCAGTTCAATGGACAGTTCCTACGAGCAGTACGTC. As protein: CASSSMDSSYEQYV.

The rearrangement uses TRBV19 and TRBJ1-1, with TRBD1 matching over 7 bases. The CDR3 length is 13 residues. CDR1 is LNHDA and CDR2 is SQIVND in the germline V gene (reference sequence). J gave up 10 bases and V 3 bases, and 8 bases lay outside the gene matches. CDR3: CASSIVGQPRAFF. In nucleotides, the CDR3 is TGTGCCAGTAGTATTGTGGGACAGCCGCGAGCTTTCTTT.

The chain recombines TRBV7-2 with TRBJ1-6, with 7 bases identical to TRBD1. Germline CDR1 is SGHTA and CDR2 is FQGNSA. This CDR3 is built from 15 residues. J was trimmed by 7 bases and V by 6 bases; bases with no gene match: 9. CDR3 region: CASRGDRASNSPLHF. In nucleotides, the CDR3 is TGTGCCAGCAGAGGAGACAGGGCCTCGAATTCACCCCTCCACTTT.

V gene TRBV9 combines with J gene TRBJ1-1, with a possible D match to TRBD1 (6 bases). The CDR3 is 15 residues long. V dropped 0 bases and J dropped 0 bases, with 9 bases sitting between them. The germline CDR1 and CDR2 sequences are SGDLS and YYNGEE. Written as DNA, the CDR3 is TGTGCCAGCAGCGTAGGCCAGGGGATGAACACTGAAGCTTTCTTT. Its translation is CASSVGQGMNTEAFF.

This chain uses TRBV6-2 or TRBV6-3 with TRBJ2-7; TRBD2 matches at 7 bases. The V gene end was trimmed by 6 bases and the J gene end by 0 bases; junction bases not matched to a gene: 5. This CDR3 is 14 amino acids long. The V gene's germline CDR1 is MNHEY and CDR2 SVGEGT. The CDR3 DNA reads TGTGCCAGCAGCCGGGGGGATAGCTCCTACGAGCAGTACGTC. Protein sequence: CASSRGDSSYEQYV.

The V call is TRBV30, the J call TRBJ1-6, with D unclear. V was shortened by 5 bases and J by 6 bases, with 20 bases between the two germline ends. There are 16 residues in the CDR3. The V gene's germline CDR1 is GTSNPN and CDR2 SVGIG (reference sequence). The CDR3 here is CAWDSSKAGFNSPLHF. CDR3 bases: TGTGCCTGGGACTCCTCGAAGGCGGGATTTAATTCACCCCTCCACTTT.

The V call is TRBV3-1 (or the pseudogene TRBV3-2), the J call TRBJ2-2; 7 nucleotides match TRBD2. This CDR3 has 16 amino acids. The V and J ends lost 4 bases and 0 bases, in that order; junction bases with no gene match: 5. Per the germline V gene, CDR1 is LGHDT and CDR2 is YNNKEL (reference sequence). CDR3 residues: CASSPRSGANTGELFF. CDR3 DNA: TGTGCCAGCAGCCCCCGCAGCGGGGCGAACACCGGGGAGCTGTTTTTT.

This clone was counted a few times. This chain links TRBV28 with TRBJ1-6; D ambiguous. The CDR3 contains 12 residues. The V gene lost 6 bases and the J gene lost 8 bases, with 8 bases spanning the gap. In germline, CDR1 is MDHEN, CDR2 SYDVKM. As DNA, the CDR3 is TGTGCCAGCAGGTCTCTCCATTCACCCCTCCACTTT. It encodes CASRSLHSPLHF.

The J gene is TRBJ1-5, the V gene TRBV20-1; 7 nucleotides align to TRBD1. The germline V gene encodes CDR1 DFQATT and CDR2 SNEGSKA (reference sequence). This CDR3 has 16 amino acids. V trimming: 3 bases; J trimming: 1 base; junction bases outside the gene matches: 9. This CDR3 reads CSASDRGRASNQPQHF. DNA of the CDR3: TGCAGTGCTAGTGATAGGGGGCGAGCGAGCAATCAGCCCCAGCATTTT.

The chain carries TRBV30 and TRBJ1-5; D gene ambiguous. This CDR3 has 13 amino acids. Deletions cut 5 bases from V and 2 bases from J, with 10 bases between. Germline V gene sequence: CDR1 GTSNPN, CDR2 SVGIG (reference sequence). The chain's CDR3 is CAWAASGNQPQHF. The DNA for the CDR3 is TGTGCCTGGGCCGCATCGGGCAATCAGCCCCAGCATTTT.

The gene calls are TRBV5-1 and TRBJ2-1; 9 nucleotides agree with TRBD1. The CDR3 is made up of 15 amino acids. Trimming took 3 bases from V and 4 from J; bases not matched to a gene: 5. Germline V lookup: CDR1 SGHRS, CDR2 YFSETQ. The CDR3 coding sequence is TGCGCCAGCAGCTCCGGGACAGGGTCATACAATGAGCAGTTCTTC. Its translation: CASSSGTGSYNEQFF. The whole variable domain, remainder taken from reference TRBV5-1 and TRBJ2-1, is KAGVTQTPRYLIKTRGQQVTLSCSPISGHRSVSWYQQTPGQGLQFLFEYFSETQRNKGNFPGRFSGRQFSNSRSEMNVSTLELGDSALYLCASSSGTGSYNEQFFGPGTRLTVL.

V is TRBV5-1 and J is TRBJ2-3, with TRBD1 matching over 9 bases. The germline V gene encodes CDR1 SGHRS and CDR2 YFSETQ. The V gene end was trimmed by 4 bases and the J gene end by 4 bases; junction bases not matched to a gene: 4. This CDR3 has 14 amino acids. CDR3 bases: TGCGCCAGCAGCCGCGGGACAGGGTCAGATACGCAGTATTTT. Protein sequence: CASSRGTGSDTQYF. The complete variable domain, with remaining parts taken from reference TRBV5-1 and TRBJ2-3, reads KAGVTQTPRYLIKTRGQQVTLSCSPISGHRSVSWYQQTPGQGLQFLFEYFSETQRNKGNFPGRFSGRQFSNSRSEMNVSTLELGDSALYLCASSRGTGSDTQYFGPGTRLTVL.

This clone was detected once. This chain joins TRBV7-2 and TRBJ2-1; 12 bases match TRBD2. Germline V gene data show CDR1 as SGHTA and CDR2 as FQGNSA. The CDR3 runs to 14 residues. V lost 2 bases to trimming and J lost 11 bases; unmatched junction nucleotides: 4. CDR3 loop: CASSLRLAGGQQFF. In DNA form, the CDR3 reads TGTGCCAGCAGCTTACGGCTAGCGGGGGGGCAGCAGTTCTTC.

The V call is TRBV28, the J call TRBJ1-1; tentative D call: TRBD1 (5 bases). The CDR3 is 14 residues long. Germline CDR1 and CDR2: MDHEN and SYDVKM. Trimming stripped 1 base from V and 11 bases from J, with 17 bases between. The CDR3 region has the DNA TGTGCCAGCAGTTTATATCGACAGCCCCTCGAGGCTTTCTTT. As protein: CASSLYRQPLEAFF.

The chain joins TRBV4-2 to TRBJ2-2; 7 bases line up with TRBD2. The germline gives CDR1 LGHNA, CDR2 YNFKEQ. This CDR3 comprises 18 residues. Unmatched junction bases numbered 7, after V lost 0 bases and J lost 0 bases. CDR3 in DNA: TGTGCCAGCAGCCAAGAGGGTACTAGCGACGCGAACACCGGGGAGCTGTTTTTT. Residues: CASSQEGTSDANTGELFF.

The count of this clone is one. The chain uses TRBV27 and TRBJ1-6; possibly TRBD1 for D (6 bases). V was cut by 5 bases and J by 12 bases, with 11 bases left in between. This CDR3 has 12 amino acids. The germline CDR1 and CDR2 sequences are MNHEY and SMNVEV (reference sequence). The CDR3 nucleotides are TGTGCCAGCAGTCGTCAGGGGAGACCCCTCCACTTT. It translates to CASSRQGRPLHF.